The clone carrying this TCR beta chain was picked up many times. Its specificity is unknown. The sample belongs to a study of CD8 T cells in ankylosing spondylitis. General study results and limits: It appeared that ankylosing spondylitis blood was characterized by a TCR beta motif of eight highly homologous variants.

Using its own MiXCR run on the 5' RACE reads, TCRdb lists one record per CDR3 protein. Of fewer than 650,000 distinct CDR3 sequences listed, 9.5% to 15% are singletons. J gave up 6 bases and V 5 bases, and 5 bases lay outside the gene matches. This CDR3 comprises 14 residues. Germline V lookup: CDR1 DFQATT, CDR2 SNEGSKA (reference sequence). The TCR sequence derives from a male donor with ankylosing spondylitis. Sequenced sample: blood, either unsorted or a sorted T cell fraction (not recorded which). V gene TRBV20-1 combines with J gene TRBJ2-2; 11 positions agree with TRBD2. Here the CDR3 reads CSAPSGRRAGELFF. The DNA of the CDR3 is TGCAGTGCTCCTAGCGGGAGGCGGGCCGGGGAGCTGTTTTTT.